This entry lists 10 T cell receptor beta chains sequenced from one sample in a study of human T cells and chemical hapten exposure. Time point described: pre-sensitization, week 0. Treatment reported: therapeutic diphenylcyclopropenone sensitization with weekly scalp DPC. Via MiXCR, TCRdb re-called the RACE reads, giving one row per CDR3 protein. This sample has about 260,000 distinct CDR3 sequences, with approximately 8.6% found just once. The source was whole blood, collected in connection with sensitization to the hapten diphenylcyclopropenone (DPC). Receptors were obtained from a woman between 35 and 50 years old with alopecia areata. Some clones in this sample may be carry-over from other donors' samples.

The V and J genes are TRBV4-1 and TRBJ2-2, with D possibly matching TRBD2 (6 bases). Between the trimmed V and J ends, which lost 4 bases and 0 bases, there was a span of 15 bases. The CDR3 contains 17 residues. Germline V gene lookup returns CDR1 MGHRA and CDR2 YSYEKL. Here the CDR3 reads CASSLRPSSANTGELFF. The CDR3 DNA sequence: TGCGCCAGCAGCCTCCGCCCCTCTAGCGCGAACACCGGGGAGCTGTTTTTT.

This rearrangement joins TRBV4-2 to TRBJ2-7; D not certain. The length of the CDR3 is 14 residues. CDR1 is LGHNA, CDR2 YNFKEQ, per germline. Trimming pared 0 bases from V and 2 bases from J, leaving 8 bases between. This CDR3 reads CASSQDVRAYEQYF. In DNA form, the CDR3 reads TGTGCCAGCAGCCAAGATGTACGAGCCTACGAGCAGTACTTC.

This clonotype was seen more than once but under ten times. The V and J genes are TRBV3-1 and TRBJ2-1; D gene unclear. The germline V gene has CDR1 LGHDT and CDR2 YNNKEL (reference sequence). The V gene lost 2 bases and the J gene lost 4 bases, with 3 bases spanning the gap. The CDR3 runs 12 residues. As DNA, the CDR3 is TGTGCCAGCAGCCAATTTTACAATGAGCAGTTCTTC. The encoded protein is CASSQFYNEQFF.

The table lists this clonotype with a few counts. CDR3 residues: CASRTLPTAGRTEAFF. The CDR3 bases are TGTGCCAGCAGAACCCTGCCCACAGCCGGACGAACTGAAGCTTTCTTT. V is TRBV28 and J is TRBJ1-1; no reliable D call. Germline V lookup: CDR1 MDHEN, CDR2 SYDVKM. This CDR3 has 16 amino acids. V shed 6 bases and J shed 5 bases, with 22 bases lying between them.

This clonotype was seen ten or more times. CDR3 coding DNA: TGCAGTGCTACTACAGATCTGGGCACAGATACGCAGTATTTT. Amino acid sequence: CSATTDLGTDTQYF. The chain recombines TRBV20-1 with TRBJ2-3, with D uncertain. Between the trimmed V and J ends, which lost 4 bases and 1 base, there was a span of 12 bases. Germline V gene sequence: CDR1 DFQATT, CDR2 SNEGSKA (reference sequence). The CDR3 consists of 14 residues.

At least ten counts were recorded for this clonotype. V usage is TRBV30 and J usage is TRBJ2-4; TRBD2 might be the D (6 bases). The CDR3 has 15 amino acids. Germline V gives CDR1 GTSNPN, CDR2 SVGIG (reference sequence). V lost 8 bases, J lost 0 bases, and 17 bases lay in between. The CDR3 nucleotides read TGTGCCGGGCGGGACCGACTACTAGCCAAAAACATTCAGTACTTC. Translating it yields CAGRDRLLAKNIQYF.

This clonotype turned up a few times. The chain joins TRBV12-3 or TRBV12-4 to TRBJ2-2; 15 positions agree with TRBD2. CDR3 size: 18 residues. V lost 5 bases and J lost 6; bases outside the gene matches: 10. The CDR3 DNA follows: TGTGCCAGCAGTCCTAGCACGGGACTAGCGGGAGGATCCGGGGAGCTGTTTTTT. Protein: CASSPSTGLAGGSGELFF.

This clonotype was detected ten times or more. The chain carries TRBV28 and TRBJ1-5; 8 bases match TRBD1. The V segment lost 6 bases and the J segment 6 bases; nucleotides outside the gene matches: 1. CDR1 is MDHEN, CDR2 SYDVKM, per germline. This CDR3 comprises 12 residues. This CDR3 is CASRQGGQPQHF. For the CDR3, the DNA is TGTGCCAGCAGACAGGGGGGTCAGCCCCAGCATTTT.

V usage is TRBV4-3 and J usage is TRBJ1-6; D remains unclear. This CDR3 is 16 amino acids long. Germline V CDR1 and CDR2: LGHNA, YSLEER. V was pared by 1 base and J by 2 bases, with 9 bases between. The CDR3 DNA sequence: TGCGCCAGCAGCCAAGCGGTGCAGACCTATAATTCACCCCTCCACTTT. As protein: CASSQAVQTYNSPLHF.

The rearrangement links TRBV29-1 to TRBJ2-2; D may be TRBD2 (5 bases). Between the trimmed V and J ends, which lost 2 bases and 2 bases, there was a span of 12 bases. This CDR3 spans 15 amino acids. The germline gives CDR1 SQVTM, CDR2 ANQGSEA. The chain's CDR3 is CSVESAAKNTGELFF. For the CDR3, the DNA is TGCAGCGTTGAATCAGCGGCTAAAAACACCGGGGAGCTGTTTTTT.